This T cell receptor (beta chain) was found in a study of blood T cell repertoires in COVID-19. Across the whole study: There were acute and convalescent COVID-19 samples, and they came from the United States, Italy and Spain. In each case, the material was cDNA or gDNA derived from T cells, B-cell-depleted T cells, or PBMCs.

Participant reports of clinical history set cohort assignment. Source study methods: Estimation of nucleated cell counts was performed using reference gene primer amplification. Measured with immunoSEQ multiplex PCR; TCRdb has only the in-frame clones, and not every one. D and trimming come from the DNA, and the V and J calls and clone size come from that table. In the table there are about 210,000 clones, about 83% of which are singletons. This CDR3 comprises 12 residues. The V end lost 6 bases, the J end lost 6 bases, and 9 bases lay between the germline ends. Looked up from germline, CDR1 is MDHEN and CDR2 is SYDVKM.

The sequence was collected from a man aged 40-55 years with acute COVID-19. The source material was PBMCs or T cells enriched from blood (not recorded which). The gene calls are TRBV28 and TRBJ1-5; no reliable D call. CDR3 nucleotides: TGTGCCAGCAGCTCCGGAGGTCAGCCCCAGCATTTT. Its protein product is CASSSGGQPQHF.